This entry lists 19 T cell receptor beta chains sequenced from one sample in a study of glioma-infiltrating T cells. Amplification of TCR alpha and beta CDR3 regions from RNA used iRepertoire nested multiplex PCR. TCRdb processed the multiplex PCR reads anew with MiXCR; each CDR3 protein has one entry. The sample yields over 120,000 distinct CDR3 sequences, roughly two fifths seen once. The sequenced sample was glioma tissue, nonneoplastic brain tissue, or PBMCs (not recorded which). Receptors originate from a human donor with low-grade glioma or glioblastoma, undergoing nonglioma brain surgery, or in good health (not recorded which).

V gene TRBV12-3 or TRBV12-4 combines with J gene TRBJ1-1; D not resolved. The V end lost 5 bases, the J end lost 0 bases, and 13 bases lay between the germline ends. The CDR3 length is 15 residues. The CDR3 DNA is TGTGCCAGCAGTATCCCACAGAATATGAACACTGAAGCTTTCTTT. Translation: CASSIPQNMNTEAFF.

This clonotype was recorded a few times. At one end the junction does not follow the germline gene, possibly because of a read error. V is TRBV20-1 and J is TRBJ2-1; TRBD2 matches 11 bases. The CDR3 has 15 amino acids. The germline V gene encodes CDR1 DFQATT and CDR2 SNEGSKA (reference sequence). CDR3 amino acids: CSAGDSGRAYNEQFF. The CDR3 DNA sequence: TGCAGTGCTGGAGATAGCGGGAGGGCCTACAATGAGCAGTTCTTC.

This chain uses TRBV2 with TRBJ1-2; D unresolved. This CDR3 spans 11 amino acids. The germline CDR1 and CDR2 sequences are SNHLY and FYNNEI. V was shortened by 7 bases and J by 5 bases, with 8 bases between the two germline ends. CDR3 sequence: CASNPDYGYTF. The CDR3, as DNA: TGTGCCAGCAACCCCGATTATGGCTACACCTTC.

This clonotype was counted at least ten times. V gene TRBV27 combines with J gene TRBJ2-7; D gene uncertain. The CDR3 consists of 13 residues. Looked up from germline, CDR1 is MNHEY and CDR2 is SMNVEV (reference sequence). Trimming removed 6 bases at V and 3 bases at J, with 12 bases between. CDR3 bases: TGTGCCAGCAGCGCCGGGCCCCACTACGAGCAGTACTTC. Protein product: CASSAGPHYEQYF.

This clonotype was seen only a few times. The gene calls are TRBV6-2 or TRBV6-3 and TRBJ2-7, with 9 bases aligning to TRBD2. This CDR3 comprises 15 residues. With V trimmed by 5 bases and J by 3 bases, 8 bases remained unmatched. The germline V gene has CDR1 MNHEY and CDR2 SVGEGT. The CDR3 DNA sequence: TGTGCCAGCAGTGACTGGACTAGCGTGAACTACGAGCAGTACTTC. Its translation: CASSDWTSVNYEQYF.

This sequence joins TRBV7-2 and TRBJ2-7; D unresolved. The germline V gene has CDR1 SGHTA and CDR2 FQGNSA. The CDR3 length is 14 residues. V dropped 4 bases and J dropped 0 bases, with 10 bases sitting between them. CDR3 DNA: TGTGCCAGCAGCTCCGGTCAGAGCTCCTACGAGCAGTACTTC. Protein sequence: CASSSGQSSYEQYF.

J is TRBJ1-2 and V is TRBV15; 7 bases agree with TRBD1. The CDR3 runs to 16 residues. The trim removed 7 bases at V and 6 bases at J, leaving 17 bases unmatched. Germline V CDR1 and CDR2: LNHNV, YYDKDF (reference sequence). The CDR3 DNA is TGTGCCACCACCCCGACGTTTCGACAGGGTGGGGATGGCTACACCTTC. Its translation: CATTPTFRQGGDGYTF.

The chain joins TRBV20-1 to TRBJ2-1; 9 nucleotides line up with TRBD2. This CDR3 has 17 residues. V trimming: 3 bases; J trimming: 0 bases; junction bases outside the gene matches: 9. Germline-derived CDR1 and CDR2 are DFQATT and SNEGSKA (reference sequence). The CDR3 DNA reads as TGCAGTGCTAGGGGCCTGGCTAGCGGGGTCTCCTACAATGAGCAGTTCTTC. This translates into CSARGLASGVSYNEQFF.

This chain joins TRBV20-1 and TRBJ1-1, with D unclear. Trimming shortened V by 5 bases and J by 1 base, and 14 bases separated the two germline ends. The CDR3 is 14 residues long. The germline CDR1 and CDR2 sequences are DFQATT and SNEGSKA (reference sequence). CDR3 bases: TGCAGTGCTCTCCATTCGGCGGGGAACACTGAAGCTTTCTTT. Protein product: CSALHSAGNTEAFF.

The genes are TRBV20-1 and TRBJ2-5; the D gene is possibly TRBD2 (5 bases). V was shortened by 0 bases and J by 7 bases, with 12 bases between the two germline ends. The CDR3 runs 13 residues. Germline CDR1 and CDR2: DFQATT and SNEGSKA (reference sequence). The CDR3 reads CSARDWTPGTQYF. CDR3 nucleotide sequence: TGCAGTGCTAGAGATTGGACTCCGGGGACCCAGTACTTC.

This clonotype was counted many times. This chain joins TRBV6-1 and TRBJ2-1; weak D call: TRBD2 (5 bases). Trimming took off 6 bases at V and 2 bases at J, with 8 bases between the two ends. The CDR3 spans 13 residues. The germline V gene encodes CDR1 MNHNS and CDR2 SASEGT. The DNA for the CDR3 is TGTGCCAGCAGCCAGCGGACCTACAATGAGCAGTTCTTC. Protein sequence: CASSQRTYNEQFF.

V and J are TRBV20-1 and TRBJ1-1; D call uncertain. V was cut by 8 bases and J by 3 bases, with 16 bases left in between. The germline V gene has CDR1 DFQATT and CDR2 SNEGSKA (reference sequence). This CDR3 region has 13 residues. The CDR3 DNA reads TGCAGTACCGACCCGGATGTGGACACTGAAGCTTTCTTT. Its translation is CSTDPDVDTEAFF.

This clonotype came up a few times. The V call is TRBV6-6, the J call TRBJ1-5; D is uncertain. Trimming stripped 0 bases from V and 15 bases from J, with 15 bases between. The germline CDR1 and CDR2 sequences are MNHNY and SVGAGI (reference sequence). The CDR3 extends over 13 amino acids. The CDR3 region has the DNA TGTGCCAGCAGTTACTCGATACAGTCAGAGCGGCATTTT. It codes for CASSYSIQSERHF.

This clonotype was seen a handful of times. The V and J genes are TRBV6-1 and TRBJ2-7, with 9 bases aligning to TRBD1. The ends lost 6 bases at V and 2 bases at J; junction bases unmatched: 5. The germline V gene has CDR1 MNHNS and CDR2 SASEGT. The CDR3 consists of 14 residues. The CDR3 DNA follows: TGTGCCAGCAGAGGGACAGGGATACCCTACGAGCAGTACTTC. This codes for CASRGTGIPYEQYF.

This chain joins TRBV20-1 and TRBJ2-3; the D is unclear. The germline V gene has CDR1 DFQATT and CDR2 SNEGSKA (reference sequence). The CDR3 is 14 amino acids. V was cut by 0 bases and J by 2 bases, with 9 bases left in between. This CDR3 is CSARDEGNTDTQYF. The CDR3 DNA follows: TGCAGTGCTAGAGATGAAGGGAACACAGATACGCAGTATTTT.

Note on this clonotype: Relative to the germline gene, one junction end is altered; a read error may explain this. J is TRBJ2-3 and V is TRBV4-2; D is ambiguous. The germline V gene encodes CDR1 LGHNA and CDR2 YNFKEQ. This CDR3 has 14 amino acids. CDR3 loop: CASTQDLNKDTQYF. The CDR3 DNA reads TGTGCCAGCACCCAAGATCTAAACAAAGATACGCAGTATTTT.

This clonotype has a handful of counts. The chain has TRBV20-1 and TRBJ2-5; D is perhaps TRBD2 (6 bases). The CDR3 length is 16 residues. The V gene lost 1 base and the J gene lost 1 base, with 16 bases spanning the gap. Germline-derived CDR1 and CDR2 are DFQATT and SNEGSKA (reference sequence). The CDR3: CSARAPGGVTQETQYF. CDR3 coding DNA: TGCAGTGCTAGAGCACCCGGCGGGGTGACCCAAGAGACCCAGTACTTC.

CDR3 nucleotides: TGTGCCAGCAGTTATTCACAAAACTATGGCTACACCTTC. Its translation: CASSYSQNYGYTF. The chain couples TRBV6-2 or TRBV6-3 to TRBJ1-2; no definite D call. V lost 3 bases and J lost 2, with 7 bases in between. Per germline, CDR1 MNHEY and CDR2 SVGEGT. This CDR3 is 13 amino acids long.

The table lists this clonotype with a few counts. This chain connects TRBV6-1 to TRBJ2-2, with 10 bases fitting TRBD2. This CDR3 is 17 amino acids long. With 1 base clipped from V and 4 bases from J, the junction kept 6 bases outside the gene matches. Germline V CDR1 and CDR2: MNHNS, SASEGT. The CDR3 here is CASSEDWGLALTGELFF. DNA of the CDR3: TGTGCCAGCAGTGAAGATTGGGGACTAGCGCTCACCGGGGAGCTGTTTTTT.